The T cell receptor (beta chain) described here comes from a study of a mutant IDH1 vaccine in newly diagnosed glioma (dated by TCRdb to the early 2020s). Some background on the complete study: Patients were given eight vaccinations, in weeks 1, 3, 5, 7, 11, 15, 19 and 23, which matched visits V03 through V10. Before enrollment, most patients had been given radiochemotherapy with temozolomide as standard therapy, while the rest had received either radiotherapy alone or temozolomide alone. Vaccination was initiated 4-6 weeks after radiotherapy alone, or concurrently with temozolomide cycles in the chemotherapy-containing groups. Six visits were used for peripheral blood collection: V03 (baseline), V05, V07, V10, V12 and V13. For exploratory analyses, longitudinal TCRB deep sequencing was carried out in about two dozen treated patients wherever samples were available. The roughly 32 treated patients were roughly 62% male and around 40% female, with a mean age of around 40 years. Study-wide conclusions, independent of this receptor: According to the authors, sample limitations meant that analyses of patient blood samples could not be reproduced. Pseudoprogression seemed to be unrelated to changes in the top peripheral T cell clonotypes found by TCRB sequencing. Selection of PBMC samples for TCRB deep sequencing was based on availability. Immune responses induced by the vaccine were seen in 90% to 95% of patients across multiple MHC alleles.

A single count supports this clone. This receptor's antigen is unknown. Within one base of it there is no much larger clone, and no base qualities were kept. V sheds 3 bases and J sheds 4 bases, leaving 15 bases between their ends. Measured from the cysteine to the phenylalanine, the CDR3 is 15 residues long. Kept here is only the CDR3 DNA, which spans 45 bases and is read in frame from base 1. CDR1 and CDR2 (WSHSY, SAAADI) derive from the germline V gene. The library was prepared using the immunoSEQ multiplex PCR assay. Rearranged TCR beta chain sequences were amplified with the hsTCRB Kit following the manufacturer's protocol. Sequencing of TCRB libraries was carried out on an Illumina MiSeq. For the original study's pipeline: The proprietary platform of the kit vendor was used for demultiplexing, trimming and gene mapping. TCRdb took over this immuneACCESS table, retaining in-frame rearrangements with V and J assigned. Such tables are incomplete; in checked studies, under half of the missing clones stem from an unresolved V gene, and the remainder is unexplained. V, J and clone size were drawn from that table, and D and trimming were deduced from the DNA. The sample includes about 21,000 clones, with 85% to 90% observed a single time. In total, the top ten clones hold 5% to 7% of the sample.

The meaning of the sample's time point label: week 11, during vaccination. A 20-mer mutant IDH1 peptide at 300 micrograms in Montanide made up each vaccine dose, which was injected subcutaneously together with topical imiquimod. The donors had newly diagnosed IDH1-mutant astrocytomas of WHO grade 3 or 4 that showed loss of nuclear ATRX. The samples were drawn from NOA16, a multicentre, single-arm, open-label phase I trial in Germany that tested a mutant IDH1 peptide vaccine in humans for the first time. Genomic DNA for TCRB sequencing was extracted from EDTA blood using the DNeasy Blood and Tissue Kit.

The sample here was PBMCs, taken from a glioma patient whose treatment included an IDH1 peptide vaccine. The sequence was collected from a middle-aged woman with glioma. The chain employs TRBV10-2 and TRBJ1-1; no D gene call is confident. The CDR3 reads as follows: CASSETHGNLTEAFF. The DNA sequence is TGCGCCAGCAGTGAAACTCACGGGAATCTCACTGAAGCTTTCTTT.